The 6 T cell receptor beta chains reported below all come from one sample, sequenced in a study of cytomegalovirus exposure and HLA in healthy donors. The PCR had 60 Vbeta and 13 Jbeta primers. Clones were read by immunoSEQ multiplex PCR, and TCRdb kept only the in-frame ones, dropping some. Among roughly 150,000 clones listed, around 84% were seen once. Material for sequencing was PBMCs. These receptors were collected from a boy younger than 10 in good health and CMV-seronegative.

The chain links TRBV12-5 to TRBJ1-1, with D unclear. V lost 2 bases and J lost 5, with 21 bases in between. Germline V gene data show CDR1 as LGHNT and CDR2 as FRNRAP. This CDR3 is built from 17 residues. The CDR3 loop reads CASGLKWNVAGKTEAFF. The DNA of the CDR3 is TGTGCTAGTGGTTTGAAGTGGAATGTCGCCGGGAAAACTGAAGCTTTCTTT.

This chain links TRBV14 with TRBJ2-1, with D perhaps TRBD2 (5 bases). V lost 0 bases and J lost 2, with 11 bases in between. This CDR3 region has 16 residues. The germline CDR1 and CDR2 sequences are SGHDN and FVKESK. This CDR3 is CASSQEGSGTYNEQFF. CDR3 DNA sequence: TGTGCCAGCAGCCAAGAGGGCTCGGGGACCTACAATGAGCAGTTCTTC.

This clone has a single count. This sequence joins TRBV18 and TRBJ1-1; no reliable D call. CDR3 length: 17 amino acids. V lost 3 bases to trimming and J lost 0 bases, with 17 bases between them. Germline V CDR1 and CDR2: KGHSH, LQKENI. The CDR3 DNA sequence: TGTGCCAGCTCACCCGCACAGAGCATAAACCTGAACACTGAAGCTTTCTTT. Residues: CASSPAQSINLNTEAFF.

In DNA, the CDR3 is TGCGCCAGCAGCCAATCCTTGAGCTCCTACGAGCAGTACTTC. This codes for CASSQSLSSYEQYF. The V and J genes are TRBV4-3 and TRBJ2-7; no definite D call. Germline CDR1 is LGHNA and CDR2 is YSLEER. V was clipped by 2 bases and J by 0 bases, with 8 bases between them. The CDR3 has 14 amino acids.

V and J are TRBV27 and TRBJ2-7, with 12 bases lining up with TRBD2. V dropped 6 bases and J dropped 4; count of bases not matched to a gene: 7. CDR3 length equals 15 residues. The germline gives CDR1 MNHEY, CDR2 SMNVEV (reference sequence). The DNA for the CDR3 is TGTGCCAGCAGCGCCGGGACTAGCGGGTTTTACGAGCAGTACTTC. As protein: CASSAGTSGFYEQYF.

The gene calls are TRBV9 and TRBJ2-6; D not resolved. The V gene's germline CDR1 is SGDLS and CDR2 YYNGEE. The CDR3 is 16 amino acids. Trimming left V 3 bases short and J 2 bases short, with 12 bases between. The CDR3 DNA is TGTGCCAGCAGCGGAGCCCAGGTCGCTGGGGCCAACGTCCTGACTTTC. Protein: CASSGAQVAGANVLTF.